The present T cell receptor (beta chain) was sequenced within a study of blood T cell repertoires in COVID-19. About the study: Samples of COVID-19 (acute and convalescent) were obtained from the United States, Italy and Spain.

Clones were sequenced by immunoSEQ multiplex PCR, and TCRdb holds only the in-frame ones, with some missing. The sample shows fewer than 350,000 clones, more than 75% of them seen only once. Clinical histories supplied by participants themselves formed the basis of cohort assignment. CDR1 and CDR2 (germline): SGHTA, FQGTGA. V lost 5 bases and J lost 0; bases outside the gene matches: 5. The CDR3 is 15 residues long. This TCR derives from a woman in her thirties or forties with acute COVID-19. Source material: PBMCs or T cells enriched from blood (not recorded which). This chain joins TRBV7-3 and TRBJ2-3; 7 nucleotides agree with TRBD1. The CDR3 nucleotides read TGTGCCAGCAGCCAGGGACAGCAGAGCACAGATACGCAGTATTTT. Protein product: CASSQGQQSTDTQYF.